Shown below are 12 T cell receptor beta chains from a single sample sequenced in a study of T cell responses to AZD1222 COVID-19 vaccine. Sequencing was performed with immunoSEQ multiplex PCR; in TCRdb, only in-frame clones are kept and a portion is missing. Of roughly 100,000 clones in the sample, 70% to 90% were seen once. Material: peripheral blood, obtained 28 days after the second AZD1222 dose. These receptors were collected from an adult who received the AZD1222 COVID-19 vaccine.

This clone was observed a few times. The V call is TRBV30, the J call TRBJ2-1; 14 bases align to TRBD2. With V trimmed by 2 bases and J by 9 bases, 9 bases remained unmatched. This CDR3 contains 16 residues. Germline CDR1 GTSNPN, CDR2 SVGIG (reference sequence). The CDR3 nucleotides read TGTGCCTGGAGTATACCAGGGACTAGCGGGAGCACTGAGCAGTTCTTC. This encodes CAWSIPGTSGSTEQFF.

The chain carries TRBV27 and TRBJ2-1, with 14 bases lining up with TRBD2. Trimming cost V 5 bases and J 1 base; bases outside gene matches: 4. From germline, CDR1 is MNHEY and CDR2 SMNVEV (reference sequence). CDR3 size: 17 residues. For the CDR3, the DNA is TGTGCCAGCAGTGCGGGACTAGCGGGAGCATCCTACAATGAGCAGTTCTTC. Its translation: CASSAGLAGASYNEQFF.

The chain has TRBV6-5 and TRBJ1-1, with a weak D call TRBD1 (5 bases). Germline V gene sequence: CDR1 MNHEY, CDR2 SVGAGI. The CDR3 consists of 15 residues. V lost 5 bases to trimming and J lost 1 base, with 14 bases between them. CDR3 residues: CASSLPGHANTEAFF. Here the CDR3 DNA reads TGTGCCAGCAGTCTCCCCGGACACGCGAACACTGAAGCTTTCTTT.

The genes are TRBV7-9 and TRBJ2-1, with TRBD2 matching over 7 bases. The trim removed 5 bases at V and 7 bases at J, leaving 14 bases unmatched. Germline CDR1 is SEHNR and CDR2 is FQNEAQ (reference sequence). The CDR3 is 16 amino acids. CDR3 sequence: CASSHLLGEGQNEQFF. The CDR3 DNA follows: TGTGCCAGCAGCCACCTCTTGGGGGAGGGCCAGAATGAGCAGTTCTTC.

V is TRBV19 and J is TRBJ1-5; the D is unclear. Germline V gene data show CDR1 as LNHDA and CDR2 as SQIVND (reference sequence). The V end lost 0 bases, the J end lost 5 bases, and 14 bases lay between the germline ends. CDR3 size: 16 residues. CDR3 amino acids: CASSIDRSRSDQPQHF. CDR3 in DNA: TGTGCCAGTAGTATAGATCGGAGCCGAAGTGATCAGCCCCAGCATTTT.

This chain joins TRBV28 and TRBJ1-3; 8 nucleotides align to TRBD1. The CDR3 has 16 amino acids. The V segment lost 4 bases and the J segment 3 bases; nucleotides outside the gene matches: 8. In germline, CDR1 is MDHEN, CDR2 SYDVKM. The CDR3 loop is CASSWDRNSGGNTIYF. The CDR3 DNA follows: TGTGCCAGCAGTTGGGACAGGAACTCTGGTGGAAACACCATATATTTT. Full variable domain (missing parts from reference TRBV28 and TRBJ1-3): DVKVTQSSRYLVKRTGEKVFLECVQDMDHENMFWYRQDPGLGLRLIYFSYDVKMKEKGDIPEGYSVSREKKERFSLILESASTNQTSMYLCASSWDRNSGGNTIYFGEGSWLTVV.

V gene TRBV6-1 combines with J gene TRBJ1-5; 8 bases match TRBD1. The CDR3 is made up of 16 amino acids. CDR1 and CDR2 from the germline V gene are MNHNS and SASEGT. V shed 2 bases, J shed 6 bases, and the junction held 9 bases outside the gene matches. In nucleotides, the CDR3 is TGTGCCAGCAGTGAACAGTCCAGGGGGCTAAGTCAGCCCCAGCATTTT. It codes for CASSEQSRGLSQPQHF.

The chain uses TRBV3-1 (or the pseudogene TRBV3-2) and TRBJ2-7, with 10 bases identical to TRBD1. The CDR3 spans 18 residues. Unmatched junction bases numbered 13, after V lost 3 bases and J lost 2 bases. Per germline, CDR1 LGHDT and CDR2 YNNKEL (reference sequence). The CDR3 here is CASSQPGQGKKGTYEQYF. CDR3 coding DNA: TGTGCCAGCAGCCAGCCGGGACAGGGGAAAAAAGGAACCTACGAGCAGTACTTC.

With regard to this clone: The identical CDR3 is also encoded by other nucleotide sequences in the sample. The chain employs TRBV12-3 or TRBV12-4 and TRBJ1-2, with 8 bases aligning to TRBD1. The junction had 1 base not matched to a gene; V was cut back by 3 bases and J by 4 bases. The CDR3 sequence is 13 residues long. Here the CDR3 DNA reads TGTGCCAGCAGTTTGGACAGGGTCTATGGCTACACCTTC. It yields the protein CASSLDRVYGYTF.

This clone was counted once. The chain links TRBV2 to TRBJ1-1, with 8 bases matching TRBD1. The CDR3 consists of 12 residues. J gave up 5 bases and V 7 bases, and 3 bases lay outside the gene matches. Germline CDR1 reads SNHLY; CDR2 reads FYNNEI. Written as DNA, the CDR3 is TGTGCCAGCAACAGGGGGAGGACTGAAGCTTTCTTT. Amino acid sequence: CASNRGRTEAFF.

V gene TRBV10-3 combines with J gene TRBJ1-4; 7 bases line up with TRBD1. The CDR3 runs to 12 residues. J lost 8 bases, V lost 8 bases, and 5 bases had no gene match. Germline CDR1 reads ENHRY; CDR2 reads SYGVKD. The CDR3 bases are TGTGCCATCGGACAGGCTGGGGAAAAACTGTTTTTT. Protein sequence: CAIGQAGEKLFF.

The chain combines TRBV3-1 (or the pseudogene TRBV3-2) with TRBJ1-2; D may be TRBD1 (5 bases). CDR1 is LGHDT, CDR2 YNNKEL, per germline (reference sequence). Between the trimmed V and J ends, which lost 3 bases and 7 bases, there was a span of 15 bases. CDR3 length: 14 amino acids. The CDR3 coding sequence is TGTGCCAGCAGCCATTTGAGGCAGGGACGTGGCTACACCTTC. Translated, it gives CASSHLRQGRGYTF.